The 3 T cell receptor beta chains below come from one sample, sequenced in a study of vaccination and CD4 T cells after COVID-19. Documented treatment: roughly 10-day PBMC culture with coronavirus spike peptide pools or control peptides (ViraFEST assay). Their antigens remain unidentified. The Oncomine TCR Beta short-read assay was applied to DNA of cultured CD4+ T cells. TCRdb re-analysed the PCR reads in MiXCR, keeping a single row per CDR3 protein. Here the sample spans about 10,000 distinct CDR3 sequences, approximately 30% being singletons. The starting material was CD4+ T cells from blood, cultured in vitro, obtained after SARS-CoV-2 vaccination. The receptor source for this set is a human donor who had recovered from COVID-19.

This clonotype was seen more than once but under ten times. CDR3 loop: CSARVRVGEAFF. The DNA of the CDR3 is TGCAGTGCTAGAGTTCGGGTGGGGGAAGCTTTCTTT. The chain carries TRBV20-1 and TRBJ1-1; D is undetermined. CDR3 length: 12 residues. Germline V gene data show CDR1 as DFQATT and CDR2 as SNEGSKA (reference sequence). The V end lost 1 base, the J end lost 8 bases, and 11 bases lay between the germline ends.

Concerning this clonotype: Just one base apart from a much larger clone, this may be a read error. The rearrangement uses TRBV20-1 and TRBJ1-5; 8 bases match TRBD1. Germline V lookup: CDR1 DFQATT, CDR2 SNEGSKA (reference sequence). The CDR3 extends over 14 amino acids. The CDR3 DNA reads TGCAGTGCTAGTTGGGACAGGTCCAATCGGCCCCAGCATTTT. Translating it yields CSASWDRSNRPQHF.

The CDR3 nucleotides read TGTGCCAGTACCGCTTTCGGGGTAAACTTAGCCGGGGAGCTGTTTTTT. Protein sequence: CASTAFGVNLAGELFF. The chain is built from TRBV19 and TRBJ2-2; D may be TRBD2 (5 bases). Germline CDR1 LNHDA, CDR2 SQIVND (reference sequence). V lost 7 bases, J lost 6 bases, and 21 bases lay in between. The CDR3 runs to 16 residues.